This T cell receptor beta chain was recovered during a study of CD8+CD57+ T cells in acquired aplastic anemia. Per germline, CDR1 LNHDA and CDR2 SQIVND (reference sequence). This CDR3 is built from 12 residues. Trimming left V 7 bases short and J 8 bases short, with 14 bases between. The study profiled TCR beta VDJ and CDR3 using genomic DNA as template. Via MiXCR, TCRdb re-called the reads, giving one row per CDR3 protein. Of some 120,000 distinct CDR3 sequences listed, 40% were seen once; the top ten hold under 3%. Individuals selected for sequencing had exhibited CD8+CD57+ cell expansion on flow cytometry. The enrolled patients all had severe acquired aplastic anemia. Blood sampling was performed on the patients, and none of them had received therapy by then.

The chain combines TRBV19 with TRBJ1-2; D remains unclear. Sequencing was performed on sorted CD4+, CD8+, or CD8+CD57+ T cells (not recorded which) from PBMCs. The clonotype comes from a human donor with aplastic anemia. The CDR3 here is CASTLDSRGYTF. As DNA, the CDR3 is TGTGCCAGTACGTTGGACTCGCGAGGCTACACCTTC.